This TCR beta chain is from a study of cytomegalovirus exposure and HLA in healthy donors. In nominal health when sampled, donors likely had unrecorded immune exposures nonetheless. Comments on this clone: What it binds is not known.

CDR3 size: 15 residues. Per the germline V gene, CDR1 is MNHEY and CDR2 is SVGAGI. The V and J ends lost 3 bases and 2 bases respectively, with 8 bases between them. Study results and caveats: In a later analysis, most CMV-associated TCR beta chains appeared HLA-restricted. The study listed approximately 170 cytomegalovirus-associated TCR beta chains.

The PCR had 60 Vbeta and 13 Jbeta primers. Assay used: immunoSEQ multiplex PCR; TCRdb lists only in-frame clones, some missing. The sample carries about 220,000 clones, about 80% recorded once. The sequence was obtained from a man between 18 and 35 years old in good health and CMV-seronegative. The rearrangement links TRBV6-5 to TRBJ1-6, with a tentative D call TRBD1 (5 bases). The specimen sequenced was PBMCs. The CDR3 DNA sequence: TGTGCCAGCAGTTATCCCAGGGCCTATAATTCACCCCTCCACTTT. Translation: CASSYPRAYNSPLHF.